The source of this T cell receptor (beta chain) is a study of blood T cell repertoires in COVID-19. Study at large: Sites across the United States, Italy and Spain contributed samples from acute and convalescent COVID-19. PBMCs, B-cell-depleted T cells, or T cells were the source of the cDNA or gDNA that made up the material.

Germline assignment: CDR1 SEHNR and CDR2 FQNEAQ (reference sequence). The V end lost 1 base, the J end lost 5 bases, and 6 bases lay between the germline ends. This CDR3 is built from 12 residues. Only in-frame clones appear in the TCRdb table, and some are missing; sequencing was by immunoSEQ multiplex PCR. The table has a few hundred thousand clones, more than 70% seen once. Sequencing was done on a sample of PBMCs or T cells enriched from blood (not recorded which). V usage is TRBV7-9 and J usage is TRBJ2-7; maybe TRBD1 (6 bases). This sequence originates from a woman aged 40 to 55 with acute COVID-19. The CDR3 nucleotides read TGTGCCAGCAGCTTAGAGGGGGACGAGCAGTACTTC. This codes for CASSLEGDEQYF.